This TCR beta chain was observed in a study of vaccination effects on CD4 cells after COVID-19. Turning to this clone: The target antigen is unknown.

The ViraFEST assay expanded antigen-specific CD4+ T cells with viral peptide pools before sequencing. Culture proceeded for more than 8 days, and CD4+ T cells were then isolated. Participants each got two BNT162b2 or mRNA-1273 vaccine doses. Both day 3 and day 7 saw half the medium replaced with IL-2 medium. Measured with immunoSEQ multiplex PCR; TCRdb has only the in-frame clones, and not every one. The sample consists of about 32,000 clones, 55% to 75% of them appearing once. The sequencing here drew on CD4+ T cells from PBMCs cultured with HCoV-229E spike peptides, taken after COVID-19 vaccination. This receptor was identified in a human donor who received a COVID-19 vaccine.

This CDR3 reads CASSYSGQAAYEQYF. The CDR3 nucleotides are TGTGCCAGCAGTTACTCTGGCCAGGCTGCCTACGAGCAGTACTTC. The V gene is TRBV6-5, the J gene TRBJ2-7; D not resolved. CDR3 length: 15 residues. The V end was cut by 0 bases, the J end by 2 bases, with 11 bases between. The V gene's germline CDR1 is MNHEY and CDR2 SVGAGI.